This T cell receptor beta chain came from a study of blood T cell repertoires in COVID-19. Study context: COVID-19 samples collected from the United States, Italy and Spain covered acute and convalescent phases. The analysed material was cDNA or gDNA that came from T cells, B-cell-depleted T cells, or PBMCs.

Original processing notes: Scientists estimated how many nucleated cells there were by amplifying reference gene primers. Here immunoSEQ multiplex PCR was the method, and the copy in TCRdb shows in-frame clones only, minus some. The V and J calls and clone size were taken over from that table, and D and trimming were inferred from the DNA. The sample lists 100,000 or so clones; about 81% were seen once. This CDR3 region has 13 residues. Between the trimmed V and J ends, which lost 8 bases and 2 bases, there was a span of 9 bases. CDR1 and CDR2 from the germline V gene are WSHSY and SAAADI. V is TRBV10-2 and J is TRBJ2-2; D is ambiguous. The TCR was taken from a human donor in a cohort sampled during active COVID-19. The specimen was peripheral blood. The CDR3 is CASQVLNTGELFF. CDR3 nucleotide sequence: TGCGCCAGCCAGGTTTTAAACACCGGGGAGCTGTTTTTT.